The clone carrying this T cell receptor beta chain turned up a few times. This CDR3 is 14 amino acids long. Trimming removed 4 bases from V and 4 bases from J, with 11 bases in between. Germline lookup yields CDR1 SGHDN and CDR2 FVKESK. The data were obtained in a study of shared clonotypes between healthy human individuals. About the study: The donor group consisted of two women and three men, aged 18 to 49.

The donor cohort consisted entirely of Caucasian adults residing in Nashville, Tennessee. Genomic DNA belonging to each subset was distributed in equal measure over several immunoSEQ plates. Authors' methods: Junction-only immunoSEQ sequences carried no quality scores, so filtering differed. Only in-frame clones appear in the TCRdb table, and some are missing; sequencing was by immunoSEQ multiplex PCR. V and J calls and clone size come straight from that table; D and trimming were deduced from the DNA. This sample carries around 510,000 clones, around 78% of them seen once, and the ten largest clones take 9.5% to 15%.

The receptor comes from a woman in her 40s in good health. Some clones in this sample may be carry-over from other donors' samples. The chain links TRBV14 to TRBJ2-1; D remains ambiguous. The sequencing input was PBMCs. In DNA form, the CDR3 reads TGTGCCAGCAGCCCCCGGGCAGAATACAATGAGCAGTTCTTC. Its protein is CASSPRAEYNEQFF. Variable domain in full (rest from reference TRBV14 and TRBJ2-1): EAGVTQFPSHSVIEKGQTVTLRCDPISGHDNLYWYRRVMGKEIKFLLHFVKESKQDESGMPNNRFLAERTGGTYSTLKVQPAELEDSGVYFCASSPRAEYNEQFFGPGTRLTVL.